This paragraph reports one T cell receptor (beta chain). Its target is unknown. This is likely a read error, given that the CDR3 carries no conserved phenylalanine or tryptophan at its end. It is unclear where the CDR3 begins or ends on the DNA, so no DNA is shown, and the CDR3 is as TCRdb lists it. Expressed TCRB transcripts were sequenced because the entire RNA isolate underwent reverse transcription. Produced via immunoSEQ multiplex PCR; TCRdb's table is partial and in-frame only. Among 150,000 to 190,000 clones listed, 10% were seen once. The source of the sample is a study of beta chain features in type 1 diabetes. Study-wide findings and caveats: Moderately but significantly shorter TCRB CDR3s were found in Type 1 diabetes patients in all four CD4+ subsets.

Germline CDR1 reads SGDLS; CDR2 reads YYNGEE. Inclusive of both ends, the CDR3 amounts to 8 amino acids. Sequenced input: central memory CD4+ T cells from blood. The receptor was derived from a young man with type 1 diabetes. The chain combines TRBV9 with TRBJ2-3; the D call TRBD1 from the table was never checked on the DNA. CDR3: CASRAGPG.